This TCR beta chain was retrieved from a study of blood T cells in healthy people across ages. Study-wide results and caveats: Unknown CMV status may confound age-related changes in expanded clones. Strong correlation existed between TCR beta diversity and naive T cell percentage. Greater diversity and more naive CD4+ cells were seen in long-lived donors than in aged donors.

With a J-beta primer mix and a sample-barcoded 5' primer, a second PCR ran roughly 7 to 11 cycles. Using its own MiXCR run on the 5' RACE reads, TCRdb lists one record per CDR3 protein. Among about 1.1 million distinct CDR3 sequences listed, 30% to 40% were seen once. V trimming: 9 bases; J trimming: 9 bases; junction bases outside the gene matches: 7. Germline V gene data show CDR1 as MNHNY and CDR2 as SVGAGI (reference sequence). The CDR3 spans 11 residues. A few counts support this clonotype. What it recognizes is unknown. V gene TRBV6-6 combines with J gene TRBJ1-2; 7 bases agree with TRBD1. This clonotype was sampled from a young man in good health. Sequenced material: blood. CDR3 bases: TGTGCCAGTCTCAGGGGGACTAGCTACACCTTC. This sequence encodes CASLRGTSYTF.